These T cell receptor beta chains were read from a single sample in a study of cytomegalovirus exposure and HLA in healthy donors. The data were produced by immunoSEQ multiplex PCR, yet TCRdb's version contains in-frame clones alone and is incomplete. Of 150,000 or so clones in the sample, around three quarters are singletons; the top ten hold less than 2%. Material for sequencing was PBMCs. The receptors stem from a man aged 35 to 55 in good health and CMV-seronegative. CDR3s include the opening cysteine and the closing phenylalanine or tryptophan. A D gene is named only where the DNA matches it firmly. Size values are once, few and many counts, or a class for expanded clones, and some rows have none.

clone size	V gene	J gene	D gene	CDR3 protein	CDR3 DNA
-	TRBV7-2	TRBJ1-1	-	CASTLMTGNTEAFF	TGTGCCAGCACCCTGATGACGGGGAACACTGAAGCTTTCTTT
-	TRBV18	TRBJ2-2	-	CASSPGRARPGTGELFF	TGTGCCAGCTCACCGGGCAGGGCGCGACCCGGGACCGGGGAGCTGTTTTTT
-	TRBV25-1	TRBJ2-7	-	CASSLMGGNYEQYF	TGTGCCAGCAGTTTAATGGGGGGAAACTACGAGCAGTACTTC
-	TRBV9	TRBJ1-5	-	CASSVGRGHQPQHF	TGTGCCAGCAGCGTAGGGCGGGGTCATCAGCCCCAGCATTTT
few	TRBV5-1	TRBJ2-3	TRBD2	CASSSDGHPSGTSTDTQYF	TGCGCCAGCAGCTCAGATGGACACCCTAGCGGAACTAGCACAGATACGCAGTATTTT
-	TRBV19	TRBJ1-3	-	CASSIDKGAGNTIYF	TGTGCCAGTAGTATAGATAAGGGAGCTGGAAACACCATATATTTT
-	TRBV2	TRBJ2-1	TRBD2	CASRPLAGIYNEQFF	TGTGCCAGCAGGCCACTAGCGGGCATATACAATGAGCAGTTCTTC
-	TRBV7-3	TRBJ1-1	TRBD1	CASSTGQGLGAFF	TGTGCCAGCAGCACCGGACAGGGTTTGGGTGCTTTCTTT
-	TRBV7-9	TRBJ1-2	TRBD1	CASTLLGQSNYGYTF	TGTGCCAGCACCCTTTTGGGACAGAGCAACTATGGCTACACCTTC
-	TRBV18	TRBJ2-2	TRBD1	CASSPRQGNTGELFF	TGTGCCAGCTCACCGAGACAGGGGAACACCGGGGAGCTGTTTTTT
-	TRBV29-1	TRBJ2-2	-	CSVGPAGTGELFF	TGCAGCGTTGGCCCAGCGGGCACCGGGGAGCTGTTTTTT
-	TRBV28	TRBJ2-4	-	CASSPQGAKNIQYF	TGTGCCAGCAGTCCCCAGGGAGCCAAAAACATTCAGTACTTC
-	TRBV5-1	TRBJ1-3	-	CASSLGGSGNTIYF	TGCGCCAGCAGCTTGGGCGGCAGCGGAAACACCATATATTTT
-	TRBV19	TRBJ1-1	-	CASNLQGMWTEAFF	TGTGCCAGTAACTTACAGGGTATGTGGACTGAAGCTTTCTTT
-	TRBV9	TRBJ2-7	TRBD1	CASSAGTDYEQYF	TGTGCCAGCAGCGCCGGGACAGACTACGAGCAGTACTTC